These T cell receptor beta chains were read from a single sample in a study of blood T cell repertoires in COVID-19. Profiled with immunoSEQ multiplex PCR; TCRdb holds only in-frame clones, not every one. The sample shows about 250,000 clones, about nine tenths of them seen only once. Sequences were obtained from PBMCs or T cells enriched from blood (not recorded which). These receptors were taken from a woman between 25 and 40 years old with acute COVID-19. CDR3s include the opening cysteine and the closing phenylalanine or tryptophan. The D gene is left open where the match is weak.

D gene: -; CDR3 length: 14; V gene: TRBV6-2/TRBV6-3; CDR3 protein: CASSYAATGNEQFF
D gene: -; CDR3 length: 15; V gene: TRBV2; CDR3 protein: CASSATDAHNSPLHF
D gene: TRBD2; CDR3 length: 15; V gene: TRBV2; CDR3 protein: CASSELAGVTGELFF
D gene: TRBD2; CDR3 length: 15; V gene: TRBV5-1; CDR3 protein: CASSLAQRGYNEQFF
D gene: -; CDR3 length: 14; V gene: TRBV10-3; CDR3 protein: CAKGQPDAGNTIYF
D gene: TRBD2; CDR3 length: 17; V gene: TRBV4-1; CDR3 protein: CASSQDHGGGNTGELFF
D gene: -; CDR3 length: 17; V gene: TRBV5-5; CDR3 protein: CASSFGQGRSYNSPLHF
D gene: -; CDR3 length: 14; V gene: TRBV6-5; CDR3 protein: CASSDSLGGNGYTF
D gene: -; CDR3 length: 11; V gene: TRBV29-1; CDR3 protein: CSVEASYEQYF
D gene: -; CDR3 length: 13; V gene: TRBV28; CDR3 protein: CASTITGNTEAFF
D gene: -; CDR3 length: 13; V gene: TRBV6-5; CDR3 protein: CASSYRQAQRAFF
D gene: TRBD1; CDR3 length: 16; V gene: TRBV14; CDR3 protein: CASSQVTTGENTEAFF
D gene: -; CDR3 length: 13; V gene: TRBV5-1; CDR3 protein: CASSLGQGNTIYF
D gene: -; CDR3 length: 13; V gene: TRBV25-1; CDR3 protein: CASSEGGGYGYTF
D gene: TRBD1; CDR3 length: 16; V gene: TRBV9; CDR3 protein: CASSGGQDASGNTIYF
D gene: -; CDR3 length: 15; V gene: TRBV6-5; CDR3 protein: CASSYSGAGSYEQYF
D gene: -; CDR3 length: 14; V gene: TRBV4-3; CDR3 protein: CASSQGTANYGYTF
D gene: -; CDR3 length: 14; V gene: TRBV30; CDR3 protein: CAWSVQGYYNEQFF
D gene: TRBD1; CDR3 length: 15; V gene: TRBV6-5; CDR3 protein: CASIFQDRGPGEQYF
D gene: -; CDR3 length: 13; V gene: TRBV5-5; CDR3 protein: CASTPTGLETQYF
D gene: -; CDR3 length: 15; V gene: TRBV6-5; CDR3 protein: CASSYSGLSYNEQFF
D gene: TRBD1; CDR3 length: 16; V gene: TRBV18; CDR3 protein: CASSPPGTGGPQPQHF
D gene: -; CDR3 length: 13; V gene: TRBV6-2/TRBV6-3; CDR3 protein: CASSKAVPYEQYF